The 5 T cell receptor beta chains in this list originate from one sample, sequenced in a study of blood T cell repertoires in COVID-19. The assay was immunoSEQ multiplex PCR, and TCRdb's table has in-frame clones only and misses some. Of some 380,000 clones in the sample, 87% were seen once. Sequencing was carried out using PBMCs or T cells enriched from blood (not recorded which). The origin of the receptors is a man aged 25-45 years who had recovered from COVID-19.

V is TRBV20-1 and J is TRBJ2-7; TRBD2 is a possible D gene (7 bases). The germline V and J ends were trimmed by 6 bases and 6 bases, with 12 bases remaining between them. There are 11 residues in the CDR3. CDR1 is DFQATT and CDR2 is SNEGSKA in the germline V gene (reference sequence). The CDR3 loop is CSAGGAGEQYF. The CDR3 bases are TGCAGTGCGGGGGGGGCCGGCGAGCAGTACTTC.

This chain links TRBV7-9 with TRBJ1-4; 10 nucleotides line up with TRBD1. Losses at the gene ends were 5 bases for V and 7 bases for J; bases not matched to a gene: 4. The CDR3 runs to 14 residues. Germline CDR1 SEHNR, CDR2 FQNEAQ (reference sequence). CDR3 amino acids: CASSPTGGGEKLFF. CDR3 DNA: TGTGCCAGCAGCCCGACAGGGGGCGGTGAAAAACTGTTTTTT.

The chain combines TRBV11-2 with TRBJ1-4; D unclear. From germline, CDR1 is SGHAT and CDR2 FQNNGV. The V end was cut by 6 bases, the J end by 0 bases, with 11 bases between. The CDR3 sequence is 15 residues long. This CDR3 reads CASRSFGATNEKLFF. DNA of the CDR3: TGTGCCAGCAGGTCGTTCGGTGCAACTAATGAAAAACTGTTTTTT.

This clone was detected only a few times. This chain uses TRBV28 with TRBJ2-3, with D possibly being TRBD1 (5 bases). There are 14 residues in the CDR3. The germline CDR1 and CDR2 sequences are MDHEN and SYDVKM. Trimming pared 3 bases from V and 3 bases from J, leaving 10 bases between. CDR3 amino acids: CASSLAQGTDTQYF. DNA of the CDR3: TGTGCCAGCAGTTTGGCTCAGGGTACAGATACGCAGTATTTT.

This chain connects TRBV7-2 to TRBJ1-2; 7 bases fit TRBD1. Germline V gives CDR1 SGHTA, CDR2 FQGNSA. The V gene end was trimmed by 9 bases and the J gene end by 5 bases; junction bases not matched to a gene: 12. The CDR3 is 14 residues long. The CDR3 bases are TGTGCCAGTCAGGGGGTAGGCTCGCGATATGGCTACACCTTC. It translates to CASQGVGSRYGYTF.